Listed below are T cell receptor beta chains from one sample, sequenced in a study of shared clonotypes between healthy human individuals. Assay used: immunoSEQ multiplex PCR; TCRdb lists only in-frame clones, some missing. The sample lists roughly 2.4 million clones; 90% to 96% were seen once. The sequenced sample consisted of naive CD4+ T cells sorted from blood. Receptors originate from a man between 18 and 29 years old in good health. CDR3s include the opening cysteine and the closing phenylalanine or tryptophan. A D gene is named only where the DNA matches it firmly.

d_gene: TRBD1
v_gene: TRBV5-1
j_gene: TRBJ2-2
CDR3nt: TGCGCCAGCAGCCTGGGACAGGGGAAAAGAACCGGGGAGCTGTTTTTT
CDR3aa: CASSLGQGKRTGELFF

d_gene: NA
v_gene: TRBV2
j_gene: TRBJ1-1
CDR3nt: TGTGCCAGCAGTGTAGGGGGTGGCACTGAAGCTTTCTTT
CDR3aa: CASSVGGGTEAFF

d_gene: NA
v_gene: TRBV11-3
j_gene: TRBJ2-2
CDR3nt: TGTGCCAGCAGCTTAGACGGGACCTACGGCACCAACACCGGGGAGCTGTTTTTT
CDR3aa: CASSLDGTYGTNTGELFF

d_gene: NA
v_gene: TRBV5-5
j_gene: TRBJ2-7
CDR3nt: TGTGCCAGCAGCTTGTGGGACCGGGCAAGCGAGCAGTACTTC
CDR3aa: CASSLWDRASEQYF

d_gene: TRBD1
v_gene: TRBV7-9
j_gene: TRBJ1-1
CDR3nt: TGTGCCAGCAGCCAACAGGGGCGGGACACTGAAGCTTTCTTT
CDR3aa: CASSQQGRDTEAFF

d_gene: NA
v_gene: TRBV5-1
j_gene: TRBJ1-5
CDR3nt: TGCGCCAGCAGCTTAAGAGGGGATCAGCCCCAGCATTTT
CDR3aa: CASSLRGDQPQHF

d_gene: TRBD1
v_gene: TRBV10-3
j_gene: TRBJ2-2
CDR3nt: TGTGCCATCAGGCAAACAGGGGGCACCGGGGAGCTGTTTTTT
CDR3aa: CAIRQTGGTGELFF

d_gene: NA
v_gene: TRBV7-9
j_gene: TRBJ2-2
CDR3nt: TGTGCCAGCAGCTTAACAGGTTCCGGGGAGCTGTTTTTT
CDR3aa: CASSLTGSGELFF

d_gene: TRBD1
v_gene: TRBV7-6
j_gene: TRBJ2-2
CDR3nt: TGTGCCAGCAGCTTAGGGACAGGGGGCAGAACCGGGGAGCTGTTTTTT
CDR3aa: CASSLGTGGRTGELFF

d_gene: TRBD1
v_gene: TRBV28
j_gene: TRBJ2-7
CDR3nt: TGTGCCAGCGGGTCGGGACAGACCTACGAGCAGTACTTC
CDR3aa: CASGSGQTYEQYF

d_gene: NA
v_gene: TRBV7-2
j_gene: TRBJ2-7
CDR3nt: TGTGCCAGCAGCTTAGGGACAGTTCTCGAGCAGTACTTC
CDR3aa: CASSLGTVLEQYF

d_gene: TRBD2
v_gene: TRBV18
j_gene: TRBJ2-1
CDR3nt: TGTGCCAGCTCACCTTACGTTCCGGGACTAGCGGGATATGAGCAGTTCTTC
CDR3aa: CASSPYVPGLAGYEQFF

d_gene: TRBD2
v_gene: TRBV19
j_gene: TRBJ2-7
CDR3nt: TGTGCCAGTAGTAGACTAGCGGGCGATACCTACGAGCAGTACTTC
CDR3aa: CASSRLAGDTYEQYF

d_gene: NA
v_gene: TRBV10-3
j_gene: TRBJ1-4
CDR3nt: TGTGCCATCAGTGAGCATTTTGGCGAAAAACTGTTTTTT
CDR3aa: CAISEHFGEKLFF

d_gene: NA
v_gene: TRBV2
j_gene: TRBJ2-1
CDR3nt: TGTGCCAGCAGTGAAGCGGAACGGTTCTTC
CDR3aa: CASSEAERFF

d_gene: NA
v_gene: TRBV6-5
j_gene: TRBJ2-7
CDR3nt: TGTGCCAGCAGTTACGGGCGTCCGAGCTCCTACGAGCAGTACTTC
CDR3aa: CASSYGRPSSYEQYF